This TCR beta chain was recovered during a study of cytomegalovirus exposure and HLA in healthy donors. Whole-study results and caveats: The classifier reportedly diagnosed cytomegalovirus status with high sensitivity and specificity. Generally TCR sequences proved uncommon, though certain public TCRs appeared in numerous donors. Confirmation in vitro established that three CMV-associated chains were specific for CMV antigens. The TCR clusters that emerged in the first cohort tended, a later analysis found, to co-occur in the 110 or so validation repertoires.

Worth noting for this clone: The target antigen is unknown.

Clones were read by immunoSEQ multiplex PCR, and TCRdb kept only the in-frame ones, dropping some. The table records about 140,000 clones, approximately 84% of them present only once. The CDR3 runs 14 residues. CDR1 and CDR2 from the germline V gene are ENHRY and SYGVKD. V lost 2 bases to trimming and J lost 5 bases, with 12 bases between them. The sequencing input was PBMCs. The receptor's source is a man between 25 and 39 years old in good health and CMV-seropositive. The chain joins TRBV10-3 to TRBJ1-2; D remains ambiguous. The CDR3 DNA reads as TGTGCCATCAGTGAGGAGGGAGGGAGGTATGGCTACACCTTC. It yields the protein CAISEEGGRYGYTF.